Shown below are 15 T cell receptor beta chains from a single sample sequenced in a study of T cells in localized non-small cell lung cancer. The table came from immunoSEQ multiplex PCR; TCRdb's copy has only in-frame clones and leaves some out. The sample carries around 29,000 clones, 90% recorded once. The sequences come from peripheral blood, collected before any cancer treatment. These receptors were taken from a woman aged 35-75 years with stage I lung adenocarcinoma.

This chain uses TRBV2 with TRBJ1-3; D is uncertain. Trimming cost V 3 bases and J 2 bases, with 11 bases left between them. This CDR3 has 15 residues. CDR1 and CDR2 (germline): SNHLY, FYNNEI. Written as DNA, the CDR3 is TGTGCCAGCAGTGAGAGTTGGGGTGCTGGAAACACCATATATTTT. Its protein product is CASSESWGAGNTIYF.

The CDR3 reads CSVGGISSTDTQYF. Written as DNA, the CDR3 is TGCAGCGTTGGGGGAATTAGTAGCACAGATACGCAGTATTTT. The genes are TRBV29-1 and TRBJ2-3; D remains ambiguous. CDR1 and CDR2 from the germline V gene are SQVTM and ANQGSEA. V lost 4 bases to trimming and J lost 0 bases, with 11 bases between them. This CDR3 has 14 amino acids.

The J gene is TRBJ1-1, the V gene TRBV7-8; D unresolved. Trimming pared 1 base from V and 6 bases from J, leaving 12 bases between. In germline, CDR1 is SGHVS, CDR2 FQNEAQ. CDR3 size: 14 residues. CDR3 sequence: CASSLEYGVSEAFF. The CDR3 nucleotides read TGTGCCAGCAGCTTAGAATACGGGGTCTCTGAAGCTTTCTTT. Drawing the rest from reference TRBV7-8 and TRBJ1-1, the complete variable domain is GAGVSQSPRYKVAKRGQDVALRCDPISGHVSLFWYQQALGQGPEFLTYFQNEAQLDKSGLPSDRFFAERPEGSVSTLKIQRTQQEDSAVYLCASSLEYGVSEAFFGQGTRLTVV.

About this clone itself: Sequence at one end of the junction differs from germline and may be a read error. Other DNA sequences in the same sample also yield this CDR3. CDR3 DNA: TGTGCCAGCAGCGTAACAGGGTACGAGCAATACTTC. Its protein product is CASSVTGYEQYF. The chain joins TRBV11-3 to TRBJ2-7; maybe TRBD1 (6 bases). Germline CDR1 and CDR2: SGHNT and YENEEA. This CDR3 spans 12 amino acids.

This chain uses TRBV2 with TRBJ1-1; 9 bases map to TRBD1. Germline assignment: CDR1 SNHLY and CDR2 FYNNEI. V shed 0 bases and J 7 bases; nucleotides not matched to a gene: 6. This CDR3 is built from 15 residues. CDR3 DNA: TGTGCCAGCAGTGAAGCGCACAGGGGGCCCATTGAAGCTTTCTTT. This gives the protein CASSEAHRGPIEAFF.

The V gene is TRBV27, the J gene TRBJ2-5; D is uncertain. V was shortened by 3 bases and J by 5 bases, with 10 bases between the two germline ends. The CDR3 runs to 13 residues. Germline V gene lookup returns CDR1 MNHEY and CDR2 SMNVEV (reference sequence). The CDR3 DNA reads TGTGCCAGCAGTTTGCGGTCCAAGGAGACCCAGTACTTC. Translating gives CASSLRSKETQYF.

The CDR3 protein is CASSKSLAGYDNEQFF. The DNA of the CDR3 is TGTGCCAGCAGCAAATCACTAGCGGGGTACGACAATGAGCAGTTCTTC. The chain joins TRBV27 to TRBJ2-1; 10 nucleotides align to TRBD2. This CDR3 has 16 amino acids. Germline lookup yields CDR1 MNHEY and CDR2 SMNVEV (reference sequence). V shed 6 bases and J 5 bases; nucleotides not matched to a gene: 10.

The chain is built from TRBV10-3 and TRBJ2-7; D could derive from TRBD1 or TRBD2 (5 bases each). CDR1 is ENHRY, CDR2 SYGVKD, per germline. The length of the CDR3 is 14 residues. The V end lost 6 bases, the J end lost 6 bases, and 18 bases lay between the germline ends. CDR3 nucleotides: TGTGCCATCAGGGGGACCGACCCTCCTGGCGAGCAGTACTTC. Protein: CAIRGTDPPGEQYF.

The chain carries TRBV10-3 and TRBJ1-4; D unclear. V lost 6 bases and J lost 3, with 14 bases in between. Germline V gene data show CDR1 as ENHRY and CDR2 as SYGVKD. The length of the CDR3 is 15 residues. DNA for the CDR3: TGTGCCATCAGCCATTCGGAAAGGGCTAATGAAAAACTGTTTTTT. It encodes CAISHSERANEKLFF.

The chain carries TRBV27 and TRBJ2-2, with TRBD2 identical over 11 bases. Germline V gene lookup returns CDR1 MNHEY and CDR2 SMNVEV (reference sequence). The ends lost 5 bases at V and 6 bases at J; junction bases unmatched: 5. The CDR3 length is 15 residues. Written as DNA, the CDR3 is TGTGCCAGCAGTCTTAGCGGGAGGGCCCCCGGGGAGCTGTTTTTT. Protein sequence: CASSLSGRAPGELFF.

The genes are TRBV5-6 and TRBJ2-1, with D perhaps matching TRBD1 or TRBD2 (5 bases each). Per the germline V gene, CDR1 is SGHDT and CDR2 is YYEEEE. Trimming cost V 4 bases and J 7 bases, with 18 bases left between them. The CDR3 spans 15 residues. CDR3 sequence (DNA): TGTGCCAGCAGCAAAAGGGGAAGCGGAGTAAATGAGCAGTTCTTC. This sequence encodes CASSKRGSGVNEQFF.

The genes are TRBV20-1 and TRBJ1-1; no clear D. V was trimmed by 5 bases and J by 4 bases, leaving 8 bases between them. The CDR3 consists of 11 residues. Germline CDR1 and CDR2: DFQATT and SNEGSKA (reference sequence). The CDR3 loop is CSAGHATEAFF. The CDR3 nucleotides are TGCAGTGCTGGCCACGCCACTGAAGCTTTCTTT.

This chain links TRBV10-2 with TRBJ2-1; 7 bases agree with TRBD2. Germline CDR1 WSHSY, CDR2 SAAADI. V lost 9 bases and J lost 8; bases outside the gene matches: 10. CDR3 length: 13 amino acids. The CDR3 protein is CASFGLVSDEQFF. DNA for the CDR3: TGCGCCAGTTTCGGACTAGTCAGCGATGAGCAGTTCTTC.

The rearrangement joins TRBV4-2 to TRBJ1-2, with D hard to call. This CDR3 region has 15 residues. V was clipped by 0 bases and J by 2 bases, with 10 bases between them. Germline values: CDR1 LGHNA, CDR2 YNFKEQ. CDR3 region: CASSQDTGRNYGYTF. In nucleotides, the CDR3 is TGTGCCAGCAGCCAAGATACGGGAAGAAACTATGGCTACACCTTC.

The CDR3 region has the DNA TGCGCCAGCAGGGGAAACGCAGAGTCAGCGGGGGAGCTGTTTTTT. Protein: CASRGNAESAGELFF. V is TRBV4-1 and J is TRBJ2-2; no clear D. The CDR3 totals 15 residues. V lost 6 bases to trimming and J lost 8 bases, with 19 bases between them. Germline loops: CDR1 MGHRA, CDR2 YSYEKL.